These T cell receptor beta chains were read from a single sample in a study of blood T cell repertoires in COVID-19. Profiling relied on immunoSEQ multiplex PCR, and the TCRdb table lists in-frame clones only, not all of them. The sample carries roughly 81,000 clones, 65% to 85% recorded once. Sequences were obtained from peripheral blood. The receptors shown here come from an elderly man with active or convalescent COVID-19. Both conserved end residues are part of each CDR3. The D gene is left open where the match is weak. Clone size is shown for a subset of rows, as once, few, many or a class of expanded clone.

clone_size: NA; v_call: TRBV21-1; j_call: TRBJ1-2; d_call: NA; cdr3_aa: CASSKAGGHGYTF; cdr3_nt: TGTGCCAGCAGCAAAGCGGGGGGACATGGCTACACCTTC
clone_size: NA; v_call: TRBV5-4; j_call: TRBJ1-2; d_call: NA; cdr3_aa: CASSLFSTGGSYGYTF; cdr3_nt: TGTGCCAGCAGCTTGTTTTCCACGGGGGGCAGCTATGGCTACACCTTC
clone_size: NA; v_call: TRBV9; j_call: TRBJ2-1; d_call: TRBD2; cdr3_aa: CASSAGLAGDDEQFF; cdr3_nt: TGTGCCAGCAGCGCGGGACTAGCGGGAGACGATGAGCAGTTCTTC
clone_size: NA; v_call: TRBV19; j_call: TRBJ2-7; d_call: NA; cdr3_aa: CASSIGDRQPREEQYF; cdr3_nt: TGTGCCAGTAGTATCGGTGACCGCCAACCCCGGGAGGAGCAGTACTTC
clone_size: NA; v_call: TRBV5-1; j_call: TRBJ2-5; d_call: TRBD2; cdr3_aa: CASSPTSGVLGETQYF; cdr3_nt: TGCGCCAGCAGCCCGACTAGCGGGGTCCTTGGGGAGACCCAGTACTTC
clone_size: NA; v_call: TRBV3-1/TRBV3-2; j_call: TRBJ1-1; d_call: NA; cdr3_aa: CASSQHGYDFTEAFF; cdr3_nt: TGTGCCAGCAGCCAACATGGGTATGACTTTACCGAAGCTTTCTTT
clone_size: NA; v_call: TRBV11-3; j_call: TRBJ2-1; d_call: TRBD1; cdr3_aa: CASSFGQGNNEQFF; cdr3_nt: TGTGCCAGCAGCTTCGGACAGGGGAACAATGAGCAGTTCTTC
clone_size: NA; v_call: TRBV5-1; j_call: TRBJ2-2; d_call: TRBD1; cdr3_aa: CASSPLTGANTGELFF; cdr3_nt: TGCGCCAGCAGCCCTTTGACAGGGGCGAACACCGGGGAGCTGTTTTTT
clone_size: NA; v_call: TRBV2; j_call: TRBJ1-5; d_call: NA; cdr3_aa: CASSLEGNTKGNQPQHF; cdr3_nt: TGTGCCAGCAGTTTGGAGGGTAATACCAAGGGCAATCAGCCCCAGCATTTT
clone_size: once; v_call: TRBV3-1/TRBV3-2; j_call: TRBJ2-2; d_call: NA; cdr3_aa: CASTLLTAANTGELFF; cdr3_nt: TGTGCCAGCACCTTGCTAACAGCCGCGAACACCGGGGAGCTGTTTTTT
clone_size: NA; v_call: TRBV4-1; j_call: TRBJ2-2; d_call: NA; cdr3_aa: CASSQDPRQGLDTGELFF; cdr3_nt: TGCGCCAGCAGCCAAGATCCCAGGCAGGGGCTCGACACCGGGGAGCTGTTTTTT
clone_size: NA; v_call: TRBV20-1; j_call: TRBJ1-6; d_call: TRBD1; cdr3_aa: CSASDREMYNSPLHF; cdr3_nt: TGCAGTGCTAGTGACAGGGAAATGTATAATTCACCCCTCCACTTT
clone_size: NA; v_call: TRBV12-3/TRBV12-4; j_call: TRBJ1-3; d_call: NA; cdr3_aa: CASSSPNTIYF; cdr3_nt: TGTGCCAGCAGTTCCCCGAACACCATATATTTT
clone_size: NA; v_call: TRBV5-1; j_call: TRBJ2-7; d_call: TRBD2; cdr3_aa: CASSLSGLGYEQYF; cdr3_nt: TGCGCCAGCAGCTTGTCCGGACTAGGCTACGAGCAGTACTTC
clone_size: NA; v_call: TRBV18; j_call: TRBJ2-6; d_call: NA; cdr3_aa: CASSPSDSGANVLTF; cdr3_nt: TGTGCCAGCTCACCATCAGACTCTGGGGCCAACGTCCTGACTTTC
clone_size: NA; v_call: TRBV24-1; j_call: TRBJ2-2; d_call: TRBD2; cdr3_aa: CATGRETGELFF; cdr3_nt: TGTGCCACCGGGAGGGAGACCGGGGAGCTGTTTTTT
clone_size: NA; v_call: TRBV12-5; j_call: TRBJ1-1; d_call: NA; cdr3_aa: CASGPGGLNTEAFF; cdr3_nt: TGTGCTAGTGGCCCCGGGGGGTTGAACACTGAAGCTTTCTTT
clone_size: NA; v_call: TRBV27; j_call: TRBJ1-4; d_call: NA; cdr3_aa: CASSRPGQGEKLFF; cdr3_nt: TGTGCCAGCAGCCGTCCGGGACAAGGTGAAAAACTGTTTTTT
clone_size: NA; v_call: TRBV27; j_call: TRBJ2-3; d_call: NA; cdr3_aa: CASSDPRGYGTDTQYF; cdr3_nt: TGTGCCAGCAGTGACCCTCGGGGGTATGGCACAGATACGCAGTATTTT
clone_size: NA; v_call: TRBV7-9; j_call: TRBJ1-2; d_call: NA; cdr3_aa: CASSLEQAYRTNYGYTF; cdr3_nt: TGTGCCAGCAGCTTAGAACAGGCGTATCGTACTAACTATGGCTACACCTTC
clone_size: NA; v_call: TRBV23-1; j_call: TRBJ1-1; d_call: TRBD1; cdr3_aa: CASSQTLRGPLMNTEAFF; cdr3_nt: TGCGCCAGCAGTCAAACGCTCAGGGGGCCCCTAATGAACACTGAAGCTTTCTTT
clone_size: NA; v_call: TRBV4-3; j_call: TRBJ2-7; d_call: TRBD2; cdr3_aa: CASSQDPVAGREQYF; cdr3_nt: TGCGCCAGCAGCCAAGACCCGGTAGCGGGACGGGAGCAGTACTTC
clone_size: NA; v_call: TRBV10-2; j_call: TRBJ1-2; d_call: NA; cdr3_aa: CASSEVAEKYGYTF; cdr3_nt: TGCGCCAGCAGTGAAGTTGCTGAGAAATATGGCTACACCTTC
clone_size: once; v_call: TRBV6-2/TRBV6-3; j_call: TRBJ2-3; d_call: NA; cdr3_aa: CASSFAASSTDTQYF; cdr3_nt: TGTGCCAGCAGTTTCGCGGCATCTAGCACAGATACGCAGTATTTT
clone_size: few; v_call: TRBV9; j_call: TRBJ2-7; d_call: NA; cdr3_aa: CASSSHRERYEQYF; cdr3_nt: TGTGCCAGCAGCTCTCACAGGGAAAGGTACGAGCAGTACTTC
clone_size: NA; v_call: TRBV6-5; j_call: TRBJ1-2; d_call: TRBD1; cdr3_aa: CASSYSTGQYLGYTF; cdr3_nt: TGTGCCAGCAGTTACTCGACAGGGCAGTATCTCGGCTACACCTTC
clone_size: NA; v_call: TRBV5-1; j_call: TRBJ2-6; d_call: NA; cdr3_aa: CASSLDISGANVLTF; cdr3_nt: TGCGCCAGCAGCTTGGATATTTCTGGGGCCAACGTCCTGACTTTC
clone_size: NA; v_call: TRBV6-1; j_call: TRBJ1-2; d_call: TRBD1; cdr3_aa: CASSEDGDRGVDGYTF; cdr3_nt: TGTGCCAGCAGTGAAGACGGGGACAGGGGGGTGGATGGCTACACCTTC
clone_size: NA; v_call: TRBV9; j_call: TRBJ2-3; d_call: NA; cdr3_aa: CASSVGTVGSTDTQYF; cdr3_nt: TGTGCCAGCAGCGTAGGGACAGTTGGAAGCACAGATACGCAGTATTTT
clone_size: few; v_call: TRBV12-5; j_call: TRBJ2-2; d_call: TRBD1; cdr3_aa: CASGLRQGARNTGELFF; cdr3_nt: TGTGCTAGTGGCCTAAGACAGGGGGCGCGGAACACCGGGGAGCTGTTTTTT
clone_size: NA; v_call: TRBV30; j_call: TRBJ1-5; d_call: NA; cdr3_aa: CAWSVLGGGGNQPQHF; cdr3_nt: TGTGCCTGGAGTGTACTAGGGGGAGGGGGCAATCAGCCCCAGCATTTT
clone_size: NA; v_call: TRBV4-1; j_call: TRBJ1-6; d_call: TRBD1; cdr3_aa: CASSRGPQGAYNSPLHF; cdr3_nt: TGCGCCAGCAGCCGCGGGCCCCAGGGGGCTTATAATTCACCCCTCCACTTT
clone_size: once; v_call: TRBV18; j_call: TRBJ1-4; d_call: TRBD1; cdr3_aa: CASSRGTGGDEKLFF; cdr3_nt: TGTGCCAGCTCGCGGGGGACAGGGGGCGATGAAAAACTGTTTTTT
clone_size: NA; v_call: TRBV5-6; j_call: TRBJ1-5; d_call: TRBD1; cdr3_aa: CASSMGQGNQPQHF; cdr3_nt: TGTGCCAGCAGTATGGGACAGGGGAATCAGCCCCAGCATTTT
clone_size: NA; v_call: TRBV7-2; j_call: TRBJ1-3; d_call: TRBD1; cdr3_aa: CASSHQTGRNTIYF; cdr3_nt: TGTGCCAGCAGCCACCAGACAGGGAGAAACACCATATATTTT
clone_size: NA; v_call: TRBV7-6; j_call: TRBJ1-6; d_call: NA; cdr3_aa: CASSLAEGNSPLHF; cdr3_nt: TGTGCCAGCAGCTTAGCAGAGGGTAATTCACCCCTCCACTTT
clone_size: once; v_call: TRBV19; j_call: TRBJ1-5; d_call: TRBD1; cdr3_aa: CASTRDRNSNQPQHF; cdr3_nt: TGTGCCAGTACCCGGGACAGAAATAGCAATCAGCCCCAGCATTTT
clone_size: few; v_call: TRBV3-1/TRBV3-2; j_call: TRBJ1-6; d_call: TRBD1; cdr3_aa: CASSPGGYNSPLHF; cdr3_nt: TGTGCCAGCAGTCCAGGGGGCTATAATTCACCCCTCCACTTT
clone_size: NA; v_call: TRBV9; j_call: TRBJ1-3; d_call: NA; cdr3_aa: CASSGRVSLGNTIYF; cdr3_nt: TGTGCCAGCAGCGGCAGGGTCTCTTTGGGAAACACCATATATTTT
clone_size: NA; v_call: TRBV5-5; j_call: TRBJ1-5; d_call: NA; cdr3_aa: CASSLEGEGGQPQHF; cdr3_nt: TGTGCCAGCAGCTTGGAGGGGGAGGGAGGGCAGCCCCAGCATTTT
clone_size: NA; v_call: TRBV12-5; j_call: TRBJ1-2; d_call: TRBD1; cdr3_aa: CASGLVLGQGARGYTF; cdr3_nt: TGTGCTAGTGGTTTGGTACTTGGACAGGGGGCGAGGGGCTACACCTTC
clone_size: once; v_call: TRBV13; j_call: TRBJ2-2; d_call: TRBD1; cdr3_aa: CASSLGQGYTGELFF; cdr3_nt: TGTGCCAGCAGCTTGGGACAGGGGTACACCGGGGAGCTGTTTTTT
clone_size: NA; v_call: TRBV6-4; j_call: TRBJ1-1; d_call: TRBD1; cdr3_aa: CASSRDRDAEAFF; cdr3_nt: TGTGCCAGCAGTAGGGACAGGGACGCTGAAGCTTTCTTT
clone_size: NA; v_call: TRBV6-2/TRBV6-3; j_call: TRBJ1-2; d_call: NA; cdr3_aa: CASSYSSGGRGYTF; cdr3_nt: TGTGCCAGCAGTTACTCCTCCGGAGGGCGTGGCTACACCTTC
clone_size: NA; v_call: TRBV24-1; j_call: TRBJ2-5; d_call: TRBD1; cdr3_aa: CATSQTGAGETQYF; cdr3_nt: TGTGCCACCAGCCAGACAGGGGCGGGAGAGACCCAGTACTTC
clone_size: NA; v_call: TRBV6-6; j_call: TRBJ2-1; d_call: NA; cdr3_aa: CASTMRNEQFF; cdr3_nt: TGTGCCAGCACCATGCGCAATGAGCAGTTCTTC
clone_size: few; v_call: TRBV7-2; j_call: TRBJ2-6; d_call: NA; cdr3_aa: CASSPQAQVLIGANVLTF; cdr3_nt: TGTGCCAGCAGCCCTCAGGCACAGGTTCTAATCGGGGCCAACGTCCTGACTTTC
clone_size: once; v_call: TRBV29-1; j_call: TRBJ1-5; d_call: TRBD1; cdr3_aa: CSASDRVDQPQHF; cdr3_nt: TGCAGCGCTTCGGACAGGGTTGATCAGCCCCAGCATTTT
clone_size: NA; v_call: TRBV6-4; j_call: TRBJ1-5; d_call: NA; cdr3_aa: CASSADYGNQPQHF; cdr3_nt: TGTGCCAGCAGTGCCGACTACGGGAATCAGCCCCAGCATTTT
clone_size: NA; v_call: TRBV6-6; j_call: TRBJ2-3; d_call: TRBD2; cdr3_aa: CASTNGAGGIWNTQYF; cdr3_nt: TGTGCCAGCACCAACGGGGCGGGGGGCATTTGGAATACGCAGTATTTT
clone_size: NA; v_call: TRBV28; j_call: TRBJ2-1; d_call: TRBD1; cdr3_aa: CASGRDRAYNEQFF; cdr3_nt: TGTGCCAGCGGGCGGGACAGGGCCTACAATGAGCAGTTCTTC
clone_size: few; v_call: TRBV4-3; j_call: TRBJ1-5; d_call: NA; cdr3_aa: CASSQDYGGNQPQHF; cdr3_nt: TGCGCCAGCAGCCAAGATTATGGAGGGAATCAGCCCCAGCATTTT
clone_size: few; v_call: TRBV6-5; j_call: TRBJ1-1; d_call: NA; cdr3_aa: CASRIDILNTEAFF; cdr3_nt: TGTGCCAGCAGAATAGACATATTGAACACTGAAGCTTTCTTT
clone_size: NA; v_call: TRBV4-2; j_call: TRBJ2-7; d_call: NA; cdr3_aa: CASSPRAPPRPRGHYEQYF; cdr3_nt: TGTGCCAGCAGCCCCAGAGCCCCTCCCCGGCCCCGAGGGCATTACGAGCAGTACTTC
clone_size: once; v_call: TRBV19; j_call: TRBJ1-5; d_call: NA; cdr3_aa: CASSYNSNQPQHF; cdr3_nt: TGTGCCAGTAGTTATAATAGCAATCAGCCCCAGCATTTT